This T cell receptor beta chain came from a study of blood T cell repertoires in COVID-19. Study information: The United States, Italy and Spain were the sources of the acute and convalescent COVID-19 samples.

V gave up 5 bases and J gave up 7 bases; unmatched junction bases: 13. CDR3 length equals 16 residues. Per germline, CDR1 SGHRS and CDR2 YFSETQ. In the authors' workflow: Estimated nucleated cell counts came from reference gene primer amplification. Sequencing was performed with immunoSEQ multiplex PCR; in TCRdb, only in-frame clones are kept and a portion is missing. V and J calls and clone size are those listed in that table; D and trimming were worked out from the DNA. The data hold roughly 220,000 clones, with about 81% observed a single time. V is TRBV5-1 and J is TRBJ2-2; TRBD1 agrees at 8 bases. Sequenced material: peripheral blood. This sequence was found in a woman of 80 years or more with COVID-19, enrolled during active disease. CDR3 sequence: CASSPTPSTGDGELFF. The CDR3, as DNA: TGCGCCAGCAGTCCCACCCCTTCGACAGGGGACGGGGAGCTGTTTTTT. The full variable domain, completed using reference TRBV5-1 and TRBJ2-2, is KAGVTQTPRYLIKTRGQQVTLSCSPISGHRSVSWYQQTPGQGLQFLFEYFSETQRNKGNFPGRFSGRQFSNSRSEMNVSTLELGDSALYLCASSPTPSTGDGELFFGEGSRLTVL.